This T cell receptor beta chain was sequenced during a study of T cells after yellow fever vaccination (dated by TCRdb to the late 2010s). Study-wide context: The SMART-Seq v4 Ultra Low Input RNA kit was used to prepare libraries from fractions with low cell numbers. Bulk PBMC replicates and cell subsets were isolated from blood drawn at multiple timepoints before and after both primary and secondary immunization. To track T-cell clones before and after primary and booster YFV17D yellow fever vaccination, bulk TCR alpha and beta repertoires were sequenced longitudinally. The cohort comprised two healthy male donors, one aged 18 to 29 and one aged 30 to 40 years. The full study reports these points: Most clones expanded after primary vaccination were re-detected after the booster (just under 97% of CD4 and roughly 87% of CD8), suggesting broad memory maintenance. Compared with the primary T-cell response, the secondary T-cell response was weaker but faster, peaking on day 5 rather than day 15. FACS-sorted repertoires could contain abundant contaminating clonotypes from the bulk population, so computational filtering was required. A small fraction of clonotypes showed up in both the CD4 and CD8 compartments, probably as a result of convergent recombination. Because only a couple of donors were included in the study, the extent to which the findings can be generalized is limited.

Synthesis of TCR cDNA relied on 5'RACE template switching, a step that introduced a universal primer site along with unique molecular identifiers. Priming for cDNA synthesis came from both the TCR alpha and TCR beta constant segments. Library amplification used two PCR steps, and the second PCR step added sample barcodes and sequencing adapters. Libraries were sequenced on Illumina HiSeq 2500 (2x100 bp) or NovaSeq (2x150 bp). The published analysis was carried out like this. MIGEC handled demultiplexing of reads and collapsing into UMI consensus sequences, while MiXCR performed V(D)J alignment. Clonotypes responding to the vaccine were identified with edgeR on replicate PBMC samples, with the criteria of FDR below 0.01 and a log2 fold change above 5 up to day 15. Each bulk clonotype received a CD4 or CD8 identity based on whether the sequenced CD4 or CD8 repertoire contained that clonotype at higher abundance. The raw public reads went through TCRdb reprocessing: fastp at Q25, MiXCR clone calling, in-frame beta chains kept. Each CDR3 protein appears once, grouped with its most common genes and DNA. These V and J calls originate from TCRdb's pipeline instead of the authors' own analysis. In this sample the table shows under 300,000 distinct CDR3 sequences, 6% to 7.5% of which occur a single time. The biggest ten clones account for about 0.85% of the sample.

As concerns this clonotype: Its target antigen remains unknown. Nothing much larger sits one base from this clone, and base qualities are not available.

The CDR3 measures 15 amino acids from cysteine to phenylalanine. CDR3 DNA only is kept here, 45 bases in frame from base 1. V is reduced by 5 bases and J by 5 bases, leaving a spacing of 18 bases between them. The germline V gene sets CDR1 to KGHSH and CDR2 to LQKENI. The treatment or condition label corresponds to: live attenuated yellow fever vaccine strain. A standard Ficoll-Paque protocol was used to isolate PBMCs from peripheral blood. Dynabeads CD4 and CD8 positive selection kits were used to isolate the CD4 and CD8 T-cell fractions. TriZol was used to extract RNA from bulk PBMCs, CD4 and CD8 fractions, and dextramer-positive and dextramer-negative fractions.

This TCR was recovered from a man aged 25 to 45 who received the YFV17D yellow fever vaccine. The chain links TRBV18 with TRBJ1-1, with the D gene not confidently named. Sequencing used CD4+ T cells sorted from PBMCs, obtained 15 days after the yellow fever booster vaccination. The CDR3 has the sequence CASSIFGLGGTEAFF. The nucleotides are TGTGCCAGCTCAATATTCGGACTCGGTGGGACTGAAGCTTTCTTT.